The 9 T cell receptor beta chains listed next were all sequenced from one sample in a study of naive and memory T cell subsets. An equimolar mix of two oligonucleotides served as the beta constant-region primer for TRBC1 and TRBC2. The ligated cDNA underwent four PCR rounds using SP2 and nested alpha and beta constant-region primers. TCRdb redid the calling of the UMI-ligation and nested PCR reads with MiXCR, one entry per CDR3 protein. Among around 29,000 distinct CDR3 sequences listed, less than 20% were seen once. The sample consisted of effector memory CD4+ T cells from blood. The sample's subset: effector memory, CD45RA- CD27-. The origin of the receptors is a human donor in good health.

The genes are TRBV2 and TRBJ2-7, with TRBD1 matching over 7 bases. The CDR3 runs to 15 residues. Germline CDR1 is SNHLY and CDR2 is FYNNEI. The junction had 6 bases not matched to a gene; V was cut back by 3 bases and J by 1 base. The CDR3 is CASSDLRDRSYEQYF. In DNA form, the CDR3 reads TGTGCCAGCAGTGACCTCCGGGACAGATCCTACGAGCAGTACTTC. Full variable domain (remainder filled in from reference TRBV2 and TRBJ2-7): EPEVTQTPSHQVTQMGQEVILRCVPISNHLYFYWYRQILGQKVEFLVSFYNNEISEKSEIFDDQFSVERPDGSNFTLKIRSTKLEDSAMYFCASSDLRDRSYEQYFGPGTRLTVT.

This clonotype turned up a few times. The chain is built from TRBV6-1 and TRBJ2-7, with 9 bases that match TRBD2. V lost 2 bases and J lost 0; bases outside the gene matches: 2. The CDR3 sequence is 15 residues long. Germline assignment: CDR1 MNHNS and CDR2 SASEGT. The CDR3 here is CASSELAGSSYEQYF. The CDR3 DNA reads as TGTGCCAGCAGTGAACTAGCGGGGAGCTCCTACGAGCAGTACTTC.

The rearrangement links TRBV28 to TRBJ1-2; D might be TRBD1 (5 bases). Germline CDR1 is MDHEN and CDR2 is SYDVKM. V was shortened by 5 bases and J by 8 bases, with 18 bases between the two germline ends. This CDR3 comprises 14 residues. The DNA of the CDR3 is TGTGCCAGCAGTCCAACGGGACTCAGAGTGGGCTACACCTTC. Translated, it gives CASSPTGLRVGYTF.

At least ten counts were recorded for this clonotype. V gene TRBV30 combines with J gene TRBJ2-7, with D possibly TRBD2 on 6 matching bases. V was clipped by 0 bases and J by 6 bases, with 21 bases between them. CDR1 is GTSNPN and CDR2 is SVGIG in the germline V gene (reference sequence). This CDR3 comprises 16 residues. The chain's CDR3 is CAWSVSRLRGEGEQYF. The CDR3 bases are TGTGCCTGGAGTGTTTCAAGGTTGCGGGGCGAGGGCGAGCAGTACTTC. The full variable domain, rest sourced from reference TRBV30 and TRBJ2-7, is SQTIHQWPATLVQPVGSPLSLECTVEGTSNPNLYWYRQAAGRGLQLLFYSVGIGQISSEVPQNLSASRPQDRQFILSSKKLLLSDSGFYLCAWSVSRLRGEGEQYFGPGTRLTVT.

The table lists this clonotype with many counts. The chain recombines TRBV4-1 with TRBJ1-2; TRBD1 matches 11 bases. The J segment lost 8 bases and the V segment lost 2 bases, leaving 4 bases of the junction unmatched. CDR3 length equals 14 residues. Germline CDR1 and CDR2: MGHRA and YSYEKL. The DNA for the CDR3 is TGCGCCAGCAGCCAACTGGGGACAGGGGGAGGCTACACCTTC. Translating gives CASSQLGTGGGYTF.

This clonotype is a singleton in its sample. The genes are TRBV6-5 and TRBJ2-1; no firm D call. The V end lost 6 bases, the J end lost 0 bases, and 15 bases lay between the germline ends. Germline assignment: CDR1 MNHEY and CDR2 SVGAGI. The CDR3 length is 16 residues. CDR3 protein: CASSNYRSSSYNEQFF. DNA for the CDR3: TGTGCCAGCAGCAACTACCGCTCAAGCTCCTACAATGAGCAGTTCTTC.

The CDR3 here is CSATLTHSTDTQYF. CDR3 nucleotides: TGCAGTGCTACCCTAACCCATAGCACAGATACGCAGTATTTT. The chain has TRBV20-1 and TRBJ2-3; no clear D. The V gene's germline CDR1 is DFQATT and CDR2 SNEGSKA (reference sequence). This CDR3 region has 14 residues. Trimming removed 4 bases at V and 0 bases at J, with 11 bases between.

This clonotype was observed a few times. V and J are TRBV24-1 and TRBJ2-1; perhaps TRBD2 as D (5 bases). This CDR3 is 15 amino acids long. Germline V gives CDR1 KGHDR, CDR2 SFDVKD. V lost 3 bases to trimming and J lost 7 bases, with 15 bases between them. The CDR3 coding sequence is TGTGCCACCAGTGATCGTGGGAGAGTAGGTAATGAGCAGTTCTTC. It yields the protein CATSDRGRVGNEQFF.

The chain joins TRBV11-2 to TRBJ1-1; D might be TRBD1 (6 bases). There are 13 residues in the CDR3. Germline loops: CDR1 SGHAT, CDR2 FQNNGV. V shed 3 bases and J shed 3 bases, with 8 bases lying between them. CDR3 in DNA: TGTGCCAGCAGCTTTACAGGGTACACTGAAGCTTTCTTT. Protein sequence: CASSFTGYTEAFF.